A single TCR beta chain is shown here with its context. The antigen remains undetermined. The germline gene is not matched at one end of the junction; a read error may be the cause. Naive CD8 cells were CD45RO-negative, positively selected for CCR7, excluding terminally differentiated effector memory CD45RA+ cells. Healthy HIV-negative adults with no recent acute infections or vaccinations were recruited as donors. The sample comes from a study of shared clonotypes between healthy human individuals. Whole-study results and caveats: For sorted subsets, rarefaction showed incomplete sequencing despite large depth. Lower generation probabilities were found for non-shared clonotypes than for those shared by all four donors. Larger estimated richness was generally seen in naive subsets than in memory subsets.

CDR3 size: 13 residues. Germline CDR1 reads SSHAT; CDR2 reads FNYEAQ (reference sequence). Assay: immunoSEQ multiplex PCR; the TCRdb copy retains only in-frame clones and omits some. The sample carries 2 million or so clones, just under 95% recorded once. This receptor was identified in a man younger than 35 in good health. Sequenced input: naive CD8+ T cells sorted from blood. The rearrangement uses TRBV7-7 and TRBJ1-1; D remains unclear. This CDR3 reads CASSLRINTEAFF. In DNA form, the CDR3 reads TGTGCTAGCAGCCTTCGGATCAACACTGAAGCTTTCTTT.